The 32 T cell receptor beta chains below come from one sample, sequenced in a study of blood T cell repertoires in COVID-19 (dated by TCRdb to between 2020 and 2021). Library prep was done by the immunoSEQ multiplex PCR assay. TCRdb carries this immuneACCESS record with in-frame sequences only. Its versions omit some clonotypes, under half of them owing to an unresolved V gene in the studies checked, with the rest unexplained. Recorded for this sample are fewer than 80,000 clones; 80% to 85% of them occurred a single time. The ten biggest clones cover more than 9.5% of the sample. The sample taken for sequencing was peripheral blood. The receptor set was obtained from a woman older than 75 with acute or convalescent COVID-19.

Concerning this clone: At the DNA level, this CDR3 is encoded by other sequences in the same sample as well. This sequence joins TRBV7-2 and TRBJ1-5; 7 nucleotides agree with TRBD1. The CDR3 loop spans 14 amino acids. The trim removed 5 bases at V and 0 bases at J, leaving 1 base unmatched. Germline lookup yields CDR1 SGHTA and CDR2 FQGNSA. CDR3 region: CASSRDSSNQPQHF. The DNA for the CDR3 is TGTGCCAGCAGCCGGGACAGTAGCAATCAGCCCCAGCATTTT.

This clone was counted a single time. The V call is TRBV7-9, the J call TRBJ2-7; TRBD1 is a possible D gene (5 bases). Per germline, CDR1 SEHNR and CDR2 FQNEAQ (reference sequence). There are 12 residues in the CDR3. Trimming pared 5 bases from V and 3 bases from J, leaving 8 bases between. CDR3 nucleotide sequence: TGTGCCAGCAGCGACACAGGCTACGAGCAGTACTTC. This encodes CASSDTGYEQYF.

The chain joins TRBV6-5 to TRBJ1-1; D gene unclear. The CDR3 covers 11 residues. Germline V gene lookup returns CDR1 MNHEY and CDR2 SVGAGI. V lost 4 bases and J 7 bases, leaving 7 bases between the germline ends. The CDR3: CASSFTNEAFF. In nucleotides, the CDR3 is TGTGCCAGCAGTTTTACTAATGAAGCTTTCTTT.

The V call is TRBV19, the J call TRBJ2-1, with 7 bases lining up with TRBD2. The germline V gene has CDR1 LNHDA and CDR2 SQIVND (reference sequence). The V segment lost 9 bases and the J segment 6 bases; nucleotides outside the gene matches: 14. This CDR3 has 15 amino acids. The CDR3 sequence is CASSRREGSVNEQFF. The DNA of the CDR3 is TGTGCCAGCTCCCGTAGGGAGGGGTCAGTCAATGAGCAGTTCTTC.

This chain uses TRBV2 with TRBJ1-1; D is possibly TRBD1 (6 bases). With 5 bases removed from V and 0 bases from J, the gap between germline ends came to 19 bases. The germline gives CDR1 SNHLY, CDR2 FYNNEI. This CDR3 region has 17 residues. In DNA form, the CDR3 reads TGTGCCAGCAGTCAGGACAGAGTTTCATCATTGAACACTGAAGCTTTCTTT. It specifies CASSQDRVSSLNTEAFF.

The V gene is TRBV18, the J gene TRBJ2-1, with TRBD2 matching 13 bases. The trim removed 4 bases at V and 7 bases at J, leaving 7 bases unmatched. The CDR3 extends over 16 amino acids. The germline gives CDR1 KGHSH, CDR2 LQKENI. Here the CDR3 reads CASSQDGLAGANEQFF. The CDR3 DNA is TGTGCCAGCTCACAAGACGGACTAGCGGGGGCTAATGAGCAGTTCTTC.

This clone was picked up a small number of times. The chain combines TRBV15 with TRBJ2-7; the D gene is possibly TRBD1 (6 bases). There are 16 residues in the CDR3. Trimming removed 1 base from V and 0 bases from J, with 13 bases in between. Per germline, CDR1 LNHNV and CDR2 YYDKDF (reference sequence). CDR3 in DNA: TGTGCCACCAGCAGAGGTTTGCAGGGGAGCTCCTACGAGCAGTACTTC. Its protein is CATSRGLQGSSYEQYF.

CDR3 amino acids: CASSSGTLEKLFF. CDR3 nucleotide sequence: TGCGCCAGCAGCTCCGGGACACTAGAAAAACTGTTTTTT. The chain couples TRBV5-1 to TRBJ1-4, with a possible D match to TRBD1 (6 bases). The CDR3 loop spans 13 amino acids. Trimming removed 3 bases at V and 8 bases at J, with 11 bases between. CDR1 SGHRS and CDR2 YFSETQ come from the germline V gene.

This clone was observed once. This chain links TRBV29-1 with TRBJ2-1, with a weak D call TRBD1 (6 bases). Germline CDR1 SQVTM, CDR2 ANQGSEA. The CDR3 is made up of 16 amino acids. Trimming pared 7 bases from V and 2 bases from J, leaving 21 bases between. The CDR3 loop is CSAIIRGLPAYNEQFF. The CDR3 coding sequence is TGCAGCGCAATAATCAGGGGCCTTCCAGCCTACAATGAGCAGTTCTTC.

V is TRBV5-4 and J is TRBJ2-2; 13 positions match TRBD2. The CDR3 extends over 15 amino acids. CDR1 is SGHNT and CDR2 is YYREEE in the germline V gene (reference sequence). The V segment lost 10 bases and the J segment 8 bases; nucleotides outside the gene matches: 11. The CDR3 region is CAGSAGLAGRGELFF. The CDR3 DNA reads TGTGCCGGCTCCGCGGGACTAGCGGGGAGGGGGGAGCTGTTTTTT.

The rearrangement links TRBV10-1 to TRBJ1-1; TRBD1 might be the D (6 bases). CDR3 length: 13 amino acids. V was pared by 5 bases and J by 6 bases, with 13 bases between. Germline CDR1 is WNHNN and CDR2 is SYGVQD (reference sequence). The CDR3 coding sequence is TGCGCCAGCAGTACAGGGAAAAAACCTGAAGCTTTCTTT. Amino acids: CASSTGKKPEAFF.

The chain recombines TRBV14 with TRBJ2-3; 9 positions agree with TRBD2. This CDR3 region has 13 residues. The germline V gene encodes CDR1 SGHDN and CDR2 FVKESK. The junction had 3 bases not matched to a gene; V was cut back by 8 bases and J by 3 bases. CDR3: CASRGGATDTQYF. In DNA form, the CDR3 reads TGTGCCAGCCGCGGGGGGGCAACAGATACGCAGTATTTT. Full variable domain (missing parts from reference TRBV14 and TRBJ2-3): EAGVTQFPSHSVIEKGQTVTLRCDPISGHDNLYWYRRVMGKEIKFLLHFVKESKQDESGMPNNRFLAERTGGTYSTLKVQPAELEDSGVYFCASRGGATDTQYFGPGTRLTVL.

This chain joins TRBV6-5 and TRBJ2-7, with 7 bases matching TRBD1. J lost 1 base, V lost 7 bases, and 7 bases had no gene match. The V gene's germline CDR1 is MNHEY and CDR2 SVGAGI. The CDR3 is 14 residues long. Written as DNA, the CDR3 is TGTGCCAGCAATGTTGACAGGGTTTCCTACGAGCAGTACTTC. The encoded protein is CASNVDRVSYEQYF.

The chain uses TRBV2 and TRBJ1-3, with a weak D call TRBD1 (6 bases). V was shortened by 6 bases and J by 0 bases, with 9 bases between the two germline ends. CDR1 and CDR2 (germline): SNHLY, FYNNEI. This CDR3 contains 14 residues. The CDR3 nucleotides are TGTGCCAGCAGAAGGACAGACTCTGGAAACACCATATATTTT. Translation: CASRRTDSGNTIYF.

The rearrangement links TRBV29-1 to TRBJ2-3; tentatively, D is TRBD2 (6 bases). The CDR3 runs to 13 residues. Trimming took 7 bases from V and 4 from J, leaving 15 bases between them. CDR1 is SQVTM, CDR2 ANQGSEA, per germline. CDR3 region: CSGRLGGADTQYF. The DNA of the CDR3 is TGCAGCGGAAGACTGGGAGGTGCAGATACGCAGTATTTT.

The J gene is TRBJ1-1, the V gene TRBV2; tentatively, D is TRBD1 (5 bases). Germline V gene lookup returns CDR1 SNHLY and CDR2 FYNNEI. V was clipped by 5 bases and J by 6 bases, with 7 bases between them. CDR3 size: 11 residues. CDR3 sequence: CASSRGSEAFF. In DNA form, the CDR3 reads TGTGCCAGCAGTAGGGGCTCTGAAGCTTTCTTT.

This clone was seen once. The CDR3 loop is CASSLVAADSGNTIYF. The CDR3 region has the DNA TGTGCCAGCAGCTTAGTGGCAGCGGACTCTGGAAACACCATATATTTT. V and J are TRBV7-8 and TRBJ1-3; D not resolved. V was pared by 1 base and J by 0 bases, with 10 bases between. The CDR3 is 16 residues long. Per germline, CDR1 SGHVS and CDR2 FQNEAQ.

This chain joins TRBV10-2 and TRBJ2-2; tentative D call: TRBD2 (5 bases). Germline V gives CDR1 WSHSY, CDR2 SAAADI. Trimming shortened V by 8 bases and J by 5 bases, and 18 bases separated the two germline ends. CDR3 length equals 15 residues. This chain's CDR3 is CASREGAVRTGELFF. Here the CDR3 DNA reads TGCGCCAGCCGAGAGGGAGCAGTACGGACCGGGGAGCTGTTTTTT.

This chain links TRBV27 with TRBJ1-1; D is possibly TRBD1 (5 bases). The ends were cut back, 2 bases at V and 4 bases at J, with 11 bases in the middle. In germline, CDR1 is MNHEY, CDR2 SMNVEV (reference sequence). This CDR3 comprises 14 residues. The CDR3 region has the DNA TGTGCCAGCAGTTTACAGGGAGCGGGCACTGAAGCTTTCTTT. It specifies CASSLQGAGTEAFF.

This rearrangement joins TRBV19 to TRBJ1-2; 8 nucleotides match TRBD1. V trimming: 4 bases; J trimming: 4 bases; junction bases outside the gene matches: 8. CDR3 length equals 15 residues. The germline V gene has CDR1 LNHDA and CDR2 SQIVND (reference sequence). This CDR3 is CASSNNRGSVYGYTF. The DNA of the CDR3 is TGTGCCAGTAGTAATAACAGGGGGAGTGTCTATGGCTACACCTTC.

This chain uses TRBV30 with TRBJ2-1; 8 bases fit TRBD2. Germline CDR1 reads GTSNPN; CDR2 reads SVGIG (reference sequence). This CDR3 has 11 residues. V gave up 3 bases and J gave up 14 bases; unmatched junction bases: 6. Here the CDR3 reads CAWSGGASKFF. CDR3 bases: TGTGCCTGGAGCGGGGGGGCGAGTAAGTTCTTC.

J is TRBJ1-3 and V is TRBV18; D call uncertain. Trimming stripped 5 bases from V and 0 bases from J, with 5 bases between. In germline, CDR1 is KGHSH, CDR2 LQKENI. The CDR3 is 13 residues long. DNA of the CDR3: TGTGCCAGCTCAGAGTACTCTGGAAACACCATATATTTT. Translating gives CASSEYSGNTIYF.

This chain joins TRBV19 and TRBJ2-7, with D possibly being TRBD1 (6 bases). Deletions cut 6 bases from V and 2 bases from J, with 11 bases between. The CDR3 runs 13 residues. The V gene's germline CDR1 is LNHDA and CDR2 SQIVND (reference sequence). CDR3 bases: TGTGCCAGTAGCTCAGGGGCGACCTACGAGCAGTACTTC. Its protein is CASSSGATYEQYF. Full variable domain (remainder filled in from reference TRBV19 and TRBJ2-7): DGGITQSPKYLFRKEGQNVTLSCEQNLNHDAMYWYRQDPGQGLRLIYYSQIVNDFQKGDIAEGYSVSREKKESFPLTVTSAQKNPTAFYLCASSSGATYEQYFGPGTRLTVT.

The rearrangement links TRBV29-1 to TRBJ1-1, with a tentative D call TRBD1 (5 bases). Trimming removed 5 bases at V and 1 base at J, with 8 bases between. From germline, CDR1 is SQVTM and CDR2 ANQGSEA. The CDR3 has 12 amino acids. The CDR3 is CSVHTGNTEAFF. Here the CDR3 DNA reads TGCAGCGTTCATACAGGGAACACTGAAGCTTTCTTT.

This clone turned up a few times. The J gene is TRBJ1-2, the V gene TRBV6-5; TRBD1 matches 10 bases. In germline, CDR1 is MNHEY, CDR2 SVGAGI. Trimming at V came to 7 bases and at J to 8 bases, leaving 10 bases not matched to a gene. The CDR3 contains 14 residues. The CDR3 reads CASIRRQGAEGYTF. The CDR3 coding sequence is TGTGCCAGCATCCGGCGACAGGGGGCTGAAGGCTACACCTTC.

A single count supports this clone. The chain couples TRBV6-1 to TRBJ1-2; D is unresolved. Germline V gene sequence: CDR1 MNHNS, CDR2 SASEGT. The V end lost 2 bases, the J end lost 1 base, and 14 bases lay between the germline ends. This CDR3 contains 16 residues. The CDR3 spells CASSESLSLLNYGYTF. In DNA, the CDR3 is TGTGCCAGCAGTGAATCACTGAGCCTACTTAACTATGGCTACACCTTC.

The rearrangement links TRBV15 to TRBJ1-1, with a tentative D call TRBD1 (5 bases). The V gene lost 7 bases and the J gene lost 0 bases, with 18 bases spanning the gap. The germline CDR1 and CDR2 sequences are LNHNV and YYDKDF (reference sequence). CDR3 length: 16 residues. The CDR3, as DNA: TGTGCCACCACCGAACGGACAATGGGCATGAACACTGAAGCTTTCTTT. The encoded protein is CATTERTMGMNTEAFF.

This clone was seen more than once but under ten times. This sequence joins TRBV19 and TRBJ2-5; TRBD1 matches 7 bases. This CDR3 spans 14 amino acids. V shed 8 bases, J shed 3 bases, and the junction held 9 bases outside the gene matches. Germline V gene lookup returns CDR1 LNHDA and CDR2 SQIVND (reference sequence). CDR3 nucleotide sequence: TGTGCCAGTTCTGACACAGGGGCAGAAGAGACCCAGTACTTC. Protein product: CASSDTGAEETQYF.

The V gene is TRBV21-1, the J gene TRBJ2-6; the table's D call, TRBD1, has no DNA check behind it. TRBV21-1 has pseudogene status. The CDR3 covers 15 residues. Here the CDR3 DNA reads TGTGCCAGCAGCAGACAGGGGTCTGGGGCCAACGTCCTGACTTTC. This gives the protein CASSRQGSGANVLTF.

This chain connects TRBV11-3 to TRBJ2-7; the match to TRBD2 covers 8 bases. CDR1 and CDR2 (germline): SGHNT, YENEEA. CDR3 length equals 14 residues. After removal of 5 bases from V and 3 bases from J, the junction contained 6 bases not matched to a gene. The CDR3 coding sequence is TGTGCCAGCAGCCCCGGGGGGGTACACTACGAGCAGTACTTC. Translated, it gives CASSPGGVHYEQYF.

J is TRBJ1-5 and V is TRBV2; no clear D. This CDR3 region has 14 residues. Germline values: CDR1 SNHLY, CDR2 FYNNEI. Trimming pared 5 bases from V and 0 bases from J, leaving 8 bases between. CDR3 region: CASSRGYSNQPQHF. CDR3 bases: TGTGCCAGCAGTCGCGGGTATAGCAATCAGCCCCAGCATTTT.

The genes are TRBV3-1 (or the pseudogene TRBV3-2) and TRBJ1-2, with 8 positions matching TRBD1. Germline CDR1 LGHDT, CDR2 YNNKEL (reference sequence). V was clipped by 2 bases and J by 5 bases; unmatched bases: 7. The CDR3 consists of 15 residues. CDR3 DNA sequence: TGTGCCAGCAGCCAAACTACAGGGGGAGCGTATGGCTACACCTTC. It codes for CASSQTTGGAYGYTF.